This T cell receptor beta chain is drawn from a study of T cells after posttransplantation cyclophosphamide. Clones were read by immunoSEQ multiplex PCR, and TCRdb kept only the in-frame ones, dropping some. The sample yields 28,000 or so clones, 86% seen once. This CDR3 is 15 amino acids long. V was trimmed by 5 bases and J by 5 bases, leaving 15 bases between them. The germline CDR1 and CDR2 sequences are LNHDA and SQIVND (reference sequence). The sample holds a few counts of this clone. Its cognate antigen is unknown. Findings and limits, study-wide: After PTCy, TRB diversity resembled that of CNI/methotrexate controls.

The sequence was collected from a man over 45. This chain links TRBV19 with TRBJ2-2, with D possibly being TRBD2 (5 bases). Sequenced input: PBMCs. The CDR3 region is CASSSTIGVTGELFF. CDR3 DNA sequence: TGTGCCAGTAGTTCAACCATCGGGGTTACCGGGGAGCTGTTTTTT.